This TCR beta chain was documented in a study of T cell changes during pregnancy in multiple sclerosis. Here immunoSEQ multiplex PCR was the method, and the copy in TCRdb shows in-frame clones only, minus some. The sample holds 21,000 or so clones, around 90% seen once. This CDR3 contains 13 residues. V was cut by 0 bases and J by 4 bases, with 7 bases left in between. Looked up from germline, CDR1 is SGHTS and CDR2 is YDEGEE. The chain is built from TRBV5-8 and TRBJ1-1; D uncertain. This TCR was recovered from a female donor in good health, enrolled as a control in a pregnancy study. Source: CD8+ T cells from peripheral blood mononuclear cells, taken in the second trimester of pregnancy. In nucleotides, the CDR3 is TGTGCCAGCAGCTTGGGACTGAGCACTGAAGCTTTCTTT. This translates into CASSLGLSTEAFF.